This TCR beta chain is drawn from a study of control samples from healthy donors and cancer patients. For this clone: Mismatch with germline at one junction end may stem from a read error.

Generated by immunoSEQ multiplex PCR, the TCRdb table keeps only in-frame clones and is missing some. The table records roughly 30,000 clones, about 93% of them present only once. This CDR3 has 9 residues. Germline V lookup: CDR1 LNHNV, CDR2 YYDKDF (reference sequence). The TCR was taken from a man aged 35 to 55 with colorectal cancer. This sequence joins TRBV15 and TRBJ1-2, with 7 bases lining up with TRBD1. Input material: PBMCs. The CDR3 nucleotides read TGTGCCACCCTTCAGCAGGGGGGCTTC. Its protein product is CATLQQGGF.